Given below is one T cell receptor (beta chain) in context. This sample stems from a study of T cell responses to AZD1222 COVID-19 vaccine. Study-wide context: The study pooled second doses at about 4 or about 12 weeks.

TCRdb's copy holds only in-frame clones and misses some; the assay was immunoSEQ multiplex PCR. This table holds about 120,000 clones, 88% found once. The CDR3 totals 15 residues. V lost 6 bases to trimming and J lost 8 bases; unmatched junction nucleotides: 9. The germline V gene has CDR1 MNHEY and CDR2 SVGAGI. The receptor comes from an adult in good health. The sequencing here drew on peripheral blood, taken on day 0 of AZD1222 vaccination. The rearrangement links TRBV6-5 to TRBJ2-1; 11 nucleotides line up with TRBD2. This CDR3 reads CASRPTSGSNHEQFF. CDR3 nucleotides: TGTGCCAGCAGGCCCACTAGCGGGAGTAACCATGAGCAGTTCTTC.